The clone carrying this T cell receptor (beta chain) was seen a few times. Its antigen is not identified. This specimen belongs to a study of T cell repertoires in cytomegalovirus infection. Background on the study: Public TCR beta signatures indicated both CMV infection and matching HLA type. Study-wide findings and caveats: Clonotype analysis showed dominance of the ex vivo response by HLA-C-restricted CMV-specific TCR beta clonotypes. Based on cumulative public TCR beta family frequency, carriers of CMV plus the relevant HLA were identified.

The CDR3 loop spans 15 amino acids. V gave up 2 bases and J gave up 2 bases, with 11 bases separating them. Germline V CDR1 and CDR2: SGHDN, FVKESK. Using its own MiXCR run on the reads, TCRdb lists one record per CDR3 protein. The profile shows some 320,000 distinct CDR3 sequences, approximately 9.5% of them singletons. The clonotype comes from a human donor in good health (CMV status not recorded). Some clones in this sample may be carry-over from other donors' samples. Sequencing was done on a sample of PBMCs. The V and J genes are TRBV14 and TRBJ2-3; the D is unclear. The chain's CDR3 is CASSQYFTSTDTQYF. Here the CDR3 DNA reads TGTGCCAGCAGCCAATACTTCACATCCACAGATACGCAGTATTTT.